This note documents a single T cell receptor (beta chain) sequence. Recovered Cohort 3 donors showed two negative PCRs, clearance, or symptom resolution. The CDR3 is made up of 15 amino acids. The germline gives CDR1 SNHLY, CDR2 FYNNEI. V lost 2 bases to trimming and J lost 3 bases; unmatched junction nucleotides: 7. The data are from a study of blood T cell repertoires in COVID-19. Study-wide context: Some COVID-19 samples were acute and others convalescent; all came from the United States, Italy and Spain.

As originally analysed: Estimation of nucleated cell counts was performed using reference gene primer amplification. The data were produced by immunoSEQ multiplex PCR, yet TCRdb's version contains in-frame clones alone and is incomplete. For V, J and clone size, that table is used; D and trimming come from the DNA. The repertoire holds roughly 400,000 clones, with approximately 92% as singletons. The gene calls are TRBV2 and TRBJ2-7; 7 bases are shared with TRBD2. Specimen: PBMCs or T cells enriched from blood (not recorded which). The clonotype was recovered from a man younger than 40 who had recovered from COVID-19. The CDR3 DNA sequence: TGTGCCAGCAGTGAATCGGGGGGATGGAGCTACGAGCAGTACTTC. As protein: CASSESGGWSYEQYF.